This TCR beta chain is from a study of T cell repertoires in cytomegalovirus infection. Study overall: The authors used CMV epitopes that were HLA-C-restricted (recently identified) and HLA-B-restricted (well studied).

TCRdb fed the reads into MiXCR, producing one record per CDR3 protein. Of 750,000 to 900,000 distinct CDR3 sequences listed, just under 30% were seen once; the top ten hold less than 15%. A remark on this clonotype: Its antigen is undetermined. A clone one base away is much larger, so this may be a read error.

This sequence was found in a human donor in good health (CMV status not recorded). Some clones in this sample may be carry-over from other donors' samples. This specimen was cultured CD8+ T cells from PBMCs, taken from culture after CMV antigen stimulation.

For the CDR3, the DNA is TGTGCCAGCAGCGGGACTTGGGCAGGGGAGTATAGCGAGCAGTACTTC. Amino acids: CASSGTWAGEYSEQYF. The chain has TRBV7-2 and TRBJ2-7; D possibly uses TRBD1 or TRBD2 (6 bases each). The CDR3 contains 16 residues. Trimming shortened V by 5 bases and J by 6 bases, and 23 bases separated the two germline ends. Germline V CDR1 and CDR2: SGHTA, FQGNSA.